This T cell receptor beta chain came from a study of OX40 agonist ivuxolimab in advanced cancers. As to this clone: As yet, its antigen is unknown.

The length of the CDR3 is 16 residues. Trimming left V 6 bases short and J 4 bases short, with 21 bases between. Germline V gene lookup returns CDR1 MDHEN and CDR2 SYDVKM. Study results and caveats: The investigators did not determine what antigen specificity the expanded peripheral T cells had. The authors also found low normalized T-cell clonal expansion in some nonresponders. CD8+ T cells averaged more expanded clones than CD4+.

Sequencing was performed with immunoSEQ multiplex PCR; in TCRdb, only in-frame clones are kept and a portion is missing. The sample holds about 70,000 clones; roughly 88% are singletons and the top ten take 2% to 2.5%. This chain uses TRBV28 with TRBJ1-2, with D unclear. The sample in question was CD4+ or CD8+ T cells sorted from blood, obtained in a trial of the OX40 agonist ivuxolimab. The TCR originated in an adult with an advanced solid tumor such as melanoma, head and neck, liver or kidney cancer. The chain's CDR3 is CASRPLGGAGFYGYTF. In nucleotides, the CDR3 is TGTGCCAGCAGACCCCTTGGTGGAGCCGGGTTCTATGGCTACACCTTC.